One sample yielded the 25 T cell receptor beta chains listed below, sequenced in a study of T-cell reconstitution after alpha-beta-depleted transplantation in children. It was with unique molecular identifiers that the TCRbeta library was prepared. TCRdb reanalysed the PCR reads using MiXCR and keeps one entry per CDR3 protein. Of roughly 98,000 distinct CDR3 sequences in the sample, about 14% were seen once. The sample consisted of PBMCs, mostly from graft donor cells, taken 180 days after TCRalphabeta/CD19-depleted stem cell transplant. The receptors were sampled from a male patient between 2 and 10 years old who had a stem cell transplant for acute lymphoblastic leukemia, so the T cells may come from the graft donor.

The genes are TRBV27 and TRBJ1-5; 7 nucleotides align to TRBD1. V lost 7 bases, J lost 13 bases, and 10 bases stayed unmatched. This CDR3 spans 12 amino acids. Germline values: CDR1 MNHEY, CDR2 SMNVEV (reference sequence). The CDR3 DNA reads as TGTGCCAGCACTCACCCGGGACAGAGGCAGCATTTT. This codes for CASTHPGQRQHF.

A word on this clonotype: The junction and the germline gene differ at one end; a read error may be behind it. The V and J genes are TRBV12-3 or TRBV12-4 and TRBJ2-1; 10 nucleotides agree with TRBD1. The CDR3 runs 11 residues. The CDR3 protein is CASRLGTGEVF. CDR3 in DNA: TGTGCCAGCAGGCTCGGGACAGGGGAGGTCTTC.

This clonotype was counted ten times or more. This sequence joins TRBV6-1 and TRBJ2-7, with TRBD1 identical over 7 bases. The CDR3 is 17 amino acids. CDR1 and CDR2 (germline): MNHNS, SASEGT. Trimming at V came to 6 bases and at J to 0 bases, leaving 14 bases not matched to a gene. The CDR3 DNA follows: TGTGCCAGCAGCCGCCCGAGACAGGGAAAGATCTCCTACGAGCAGTACTTC. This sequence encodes CASSRPRQGKISYEQYF.

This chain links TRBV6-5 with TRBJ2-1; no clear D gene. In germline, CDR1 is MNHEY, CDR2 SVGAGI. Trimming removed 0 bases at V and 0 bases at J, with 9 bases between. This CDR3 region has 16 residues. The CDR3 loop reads CASSYSSGPSYNEQFF. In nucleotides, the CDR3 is TGTGCCAGCAGTTACTCGTCAGGTCCCTCCTACAATGAGCAGTTCTTC.

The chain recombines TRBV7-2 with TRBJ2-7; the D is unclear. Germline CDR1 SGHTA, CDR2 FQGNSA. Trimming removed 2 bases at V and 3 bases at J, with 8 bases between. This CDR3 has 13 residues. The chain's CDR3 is CASSLRRNYEQYF. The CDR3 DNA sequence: TGTGCCAGCAGCTTACGGAGAAACTACGAGCAGTACTTC.

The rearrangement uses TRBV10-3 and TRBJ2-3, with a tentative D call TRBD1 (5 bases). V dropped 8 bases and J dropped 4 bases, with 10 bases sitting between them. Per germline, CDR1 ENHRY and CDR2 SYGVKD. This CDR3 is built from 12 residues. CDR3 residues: CAIRVGPDTQYF. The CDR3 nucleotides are TGTGCCATCCGTGTGGGGCCAGATACGCAGTATTTT.

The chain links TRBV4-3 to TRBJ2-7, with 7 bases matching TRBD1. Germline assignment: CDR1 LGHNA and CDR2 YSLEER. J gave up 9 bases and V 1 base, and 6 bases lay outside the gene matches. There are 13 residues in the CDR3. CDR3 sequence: CASSQVTQGVQYF. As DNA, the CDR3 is TGCGCCAGCAGCCAAGTAACCCAGGGGGTGCAGTACTTC.

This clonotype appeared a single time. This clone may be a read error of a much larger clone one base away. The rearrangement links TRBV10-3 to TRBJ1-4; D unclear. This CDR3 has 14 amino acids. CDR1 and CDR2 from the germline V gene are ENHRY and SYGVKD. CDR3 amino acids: CDISAATPNEKLFF. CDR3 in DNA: TGTGACATCAGTGCCGCGACCCCCAATGAAAAACTGTTTTTT.

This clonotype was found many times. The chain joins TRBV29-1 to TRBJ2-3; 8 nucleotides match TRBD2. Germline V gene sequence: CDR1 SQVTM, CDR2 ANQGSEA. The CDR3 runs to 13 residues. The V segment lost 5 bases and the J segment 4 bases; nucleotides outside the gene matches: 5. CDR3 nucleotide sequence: TGCAGCGTTCTGAGCGGGGGCGCAGATACGCAGTATTTT. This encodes CSVLSGGADTQYF.

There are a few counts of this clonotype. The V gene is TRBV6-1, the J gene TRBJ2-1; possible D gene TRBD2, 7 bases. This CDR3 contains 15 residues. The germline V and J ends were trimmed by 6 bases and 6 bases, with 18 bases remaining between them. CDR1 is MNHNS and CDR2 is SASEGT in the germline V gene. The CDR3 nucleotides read TGTGCCAGCAGGCCTGCTCGGGGGGCAGTCAATGAGCAGTTCTTC. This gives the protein CASRPARGAVNEQFF.

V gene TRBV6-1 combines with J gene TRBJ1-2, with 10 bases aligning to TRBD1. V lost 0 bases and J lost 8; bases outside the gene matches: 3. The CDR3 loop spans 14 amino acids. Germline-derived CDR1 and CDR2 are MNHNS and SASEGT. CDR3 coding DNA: TGTGCCAGCAGTGAAGCGGACAGGGGGTGGGGCTACACCTTC. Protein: CASSEADRGWGYTF.

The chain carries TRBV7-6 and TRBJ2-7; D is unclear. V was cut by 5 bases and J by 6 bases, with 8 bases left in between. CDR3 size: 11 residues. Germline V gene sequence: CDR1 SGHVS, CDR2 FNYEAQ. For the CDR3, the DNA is TGTGCCAGCAGCCAGACCGGCGAGCAGTACTTC. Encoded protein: CASSQTGEQYF.

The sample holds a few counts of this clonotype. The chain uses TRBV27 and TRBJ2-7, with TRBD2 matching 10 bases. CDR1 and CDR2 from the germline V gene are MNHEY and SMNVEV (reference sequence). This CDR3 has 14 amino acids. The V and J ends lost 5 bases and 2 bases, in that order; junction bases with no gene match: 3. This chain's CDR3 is CASSLLAGAYEQYF. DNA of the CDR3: TGTGCCAGCAGTCTCCTAGCGGGGGCCTACGAGCAGTACTTC.

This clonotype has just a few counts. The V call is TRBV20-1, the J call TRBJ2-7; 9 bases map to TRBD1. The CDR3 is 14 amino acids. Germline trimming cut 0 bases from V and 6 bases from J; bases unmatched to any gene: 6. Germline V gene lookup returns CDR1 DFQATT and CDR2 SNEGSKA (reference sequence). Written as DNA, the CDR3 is TGCAGTGCTAGAGAAGGGACAGGGATGAGCGAGCAGTACTTC. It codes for CSAREGTGMSEQYF.

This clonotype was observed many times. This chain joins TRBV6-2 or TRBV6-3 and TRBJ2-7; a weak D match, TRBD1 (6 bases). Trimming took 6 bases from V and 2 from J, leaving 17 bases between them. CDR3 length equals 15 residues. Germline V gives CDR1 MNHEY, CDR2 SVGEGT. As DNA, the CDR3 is TGTGCCAGCAGAACCGGGACAAGGGCCCCCTACGAGCAGTACTTC. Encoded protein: CASRTGTRAPYEQYF.

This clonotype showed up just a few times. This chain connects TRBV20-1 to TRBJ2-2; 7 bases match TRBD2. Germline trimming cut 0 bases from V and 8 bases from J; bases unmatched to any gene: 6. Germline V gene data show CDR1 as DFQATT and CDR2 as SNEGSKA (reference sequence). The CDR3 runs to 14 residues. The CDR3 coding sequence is TGCAGTGCTAGAGATTTGCGGGGGATAGGGGAGCTGTTTTTT. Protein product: CSARDLRGIGELFF.

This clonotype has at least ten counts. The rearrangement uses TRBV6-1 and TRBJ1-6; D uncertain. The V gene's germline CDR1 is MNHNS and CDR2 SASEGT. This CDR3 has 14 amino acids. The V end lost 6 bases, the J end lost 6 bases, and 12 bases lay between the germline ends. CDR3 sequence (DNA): TGTGCCAGCAGGCCCCGGGCCCTTAATTCACCCCTCCACTTT. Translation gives CASRPRALNSPLHF.

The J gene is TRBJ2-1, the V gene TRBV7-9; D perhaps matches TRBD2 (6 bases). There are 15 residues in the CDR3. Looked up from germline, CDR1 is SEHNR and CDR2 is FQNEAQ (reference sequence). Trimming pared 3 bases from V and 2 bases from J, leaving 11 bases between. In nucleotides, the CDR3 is TGTGCCAGCAGCTTCCGACTAGTTCCCTACAATGAGCAGTTCTTC. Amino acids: CASSFRLVPYNEQFF. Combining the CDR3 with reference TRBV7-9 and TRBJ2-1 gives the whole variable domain DTGVSQNPRHKITKRGQNVTFRCDPISEHNRLYWYRQTLGQGPEFLTYFQNEAQLEKSRLLSDRFSAERPKGSFSTLEIQRTEQGDSAMYLCASSFRLVPYNEQFFGPGTRLTVL.

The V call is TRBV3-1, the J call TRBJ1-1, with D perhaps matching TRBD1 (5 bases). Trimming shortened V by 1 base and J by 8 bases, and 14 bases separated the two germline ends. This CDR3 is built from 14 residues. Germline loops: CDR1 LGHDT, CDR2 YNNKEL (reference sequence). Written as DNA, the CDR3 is TGTGCCAGCAGCCAAGTCTGGGCCGGGACCGAAGCTTTCTTT. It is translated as CASSQVWAGTEAFF.

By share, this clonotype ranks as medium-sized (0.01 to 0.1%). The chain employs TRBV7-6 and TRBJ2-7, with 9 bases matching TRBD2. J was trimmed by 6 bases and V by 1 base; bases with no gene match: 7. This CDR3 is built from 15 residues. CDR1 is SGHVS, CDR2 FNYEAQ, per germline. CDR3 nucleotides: TGTGCCAGCAGCTTAGTCGCGGGAGGGGGTGGCGAGCAGTACTTC. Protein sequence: CASSLVAGGGGEQYF. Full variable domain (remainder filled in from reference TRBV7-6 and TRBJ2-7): GAGVSQSPRYKVTKRGQDVALRCDPISGHVSLYWYRQALGQGPEFLTYFNYEAQQDKSGLPNDRFSAERPEGSISTLTIQRTEQRDSAMYRCASSLVAGGGGEQYFGPGTRLTVT.

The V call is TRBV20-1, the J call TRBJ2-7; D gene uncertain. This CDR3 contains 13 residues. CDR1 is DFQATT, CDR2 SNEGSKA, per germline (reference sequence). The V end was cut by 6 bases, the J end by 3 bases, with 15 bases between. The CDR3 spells CSANGRTDYEQYF. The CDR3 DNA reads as TGCAGTGCCAATGGACGGACGGACTACGAGCAGTACTTC.

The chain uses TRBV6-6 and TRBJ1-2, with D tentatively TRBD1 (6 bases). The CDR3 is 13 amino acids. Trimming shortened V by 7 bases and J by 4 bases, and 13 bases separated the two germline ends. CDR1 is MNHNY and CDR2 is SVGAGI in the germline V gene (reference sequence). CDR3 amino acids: CASIDRGAYGYTF. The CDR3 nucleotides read TGTGCCAGCATTGATAGGGGGGCCTATGGCTACACCTTC.

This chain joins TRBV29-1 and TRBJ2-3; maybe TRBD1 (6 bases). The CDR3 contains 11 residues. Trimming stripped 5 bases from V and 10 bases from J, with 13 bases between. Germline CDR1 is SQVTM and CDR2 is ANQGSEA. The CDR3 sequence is CSVSDSLAQYF. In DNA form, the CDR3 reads TGCAGCGTTTCGGACAGCCTCGCGCAGTATTTT.

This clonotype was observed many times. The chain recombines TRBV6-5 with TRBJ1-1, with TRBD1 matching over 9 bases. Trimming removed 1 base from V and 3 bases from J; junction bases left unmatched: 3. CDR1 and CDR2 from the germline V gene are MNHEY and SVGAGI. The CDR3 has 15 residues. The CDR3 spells CASSYYRGQDTEAFF. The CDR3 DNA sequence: TGTGCCAGCAGTTACTACAGGGGGCAGGACACTGAAGCTTTCTTT.

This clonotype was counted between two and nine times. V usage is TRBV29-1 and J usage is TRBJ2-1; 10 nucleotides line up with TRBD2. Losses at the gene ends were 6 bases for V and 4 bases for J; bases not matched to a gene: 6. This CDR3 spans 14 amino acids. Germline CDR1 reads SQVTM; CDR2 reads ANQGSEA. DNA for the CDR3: TGCAGCGTAGAGCGGGGGGGATCTTACAATGAGCAGTTCTTC. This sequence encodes CSVERGGSYNEQFF.